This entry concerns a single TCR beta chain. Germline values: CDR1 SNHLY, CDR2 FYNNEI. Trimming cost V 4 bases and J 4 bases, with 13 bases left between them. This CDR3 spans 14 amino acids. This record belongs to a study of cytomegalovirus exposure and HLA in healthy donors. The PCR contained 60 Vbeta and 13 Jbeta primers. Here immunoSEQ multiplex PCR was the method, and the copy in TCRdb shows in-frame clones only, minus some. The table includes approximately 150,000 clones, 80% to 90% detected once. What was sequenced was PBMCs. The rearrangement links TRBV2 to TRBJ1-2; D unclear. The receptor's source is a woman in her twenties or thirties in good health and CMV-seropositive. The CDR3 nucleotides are TGTGCCAGCAGTGCGGAGGGATTCGGCTATGGCTACACCTTC. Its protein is CASSAEGFGYGYTF. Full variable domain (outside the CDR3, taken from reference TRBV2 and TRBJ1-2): EPEVTQTPSHQVTQMGQEVILRCVPISNHLYFYWYRQILGQKVEFLVSFYNNEISEKSEIFDDQFSVERPDGSNFTLKIRSTKLEDSAMYFCASSAEGFGYGYTFGSGTRLTVV.